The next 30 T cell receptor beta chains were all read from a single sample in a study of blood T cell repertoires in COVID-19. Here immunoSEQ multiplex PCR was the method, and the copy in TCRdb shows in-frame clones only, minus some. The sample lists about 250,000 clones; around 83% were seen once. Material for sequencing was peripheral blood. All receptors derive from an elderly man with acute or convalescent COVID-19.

CDR3 amino acids: CASSSGTSGNDEQFF. The DNA of the CDR3 is TGTGCCAGCAGCTCCGGGACTAGCGGGAATGATGAGCAGTTCTTC. The V gene is TRBV5-4, the J gene TRBJ2-1; 13 positions agree with TRBD2. The CDR3 length is 15 residues. Germline V gene data show CDR1 as SGHNT and CDR2 as YYREEE (reference sequence). J gave up 8 bases and V 3 bases, and 5 bases lay outside the gene matches. The variable domain in full, with the rest retrieved from reference TRBV5-4 and TRBJ2-1, is ETGVTQSPTHLIKTRGQQVTLRCSSQSGHNTVSWYQQALGQGPQFIFQYYREEENGRGNFPPRFSGLQFPNYSSELNVNALELDDSALYLCASSSGTSGNDEQFFGPGTRLTVL.

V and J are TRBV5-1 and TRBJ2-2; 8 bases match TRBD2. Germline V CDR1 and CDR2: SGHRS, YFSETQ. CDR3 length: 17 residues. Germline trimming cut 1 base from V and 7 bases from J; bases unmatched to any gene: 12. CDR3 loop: CASSLFGSGSDNGELFF. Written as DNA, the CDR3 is TGCGCCAGCAGCTTGTTCGGCAGCGGGAGTGATAACGGGGAGCTGTTTTTT.

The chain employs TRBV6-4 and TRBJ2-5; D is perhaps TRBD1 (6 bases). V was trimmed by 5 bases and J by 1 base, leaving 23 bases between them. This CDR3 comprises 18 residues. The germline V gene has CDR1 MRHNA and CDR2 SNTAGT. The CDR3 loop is CASSTAVGQGSFQETQYF. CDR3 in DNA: TGTGCCAGCAGTACCGCCGTTGGGCAGGGGTCATTCCAAGAGACCCAGTACTTC.

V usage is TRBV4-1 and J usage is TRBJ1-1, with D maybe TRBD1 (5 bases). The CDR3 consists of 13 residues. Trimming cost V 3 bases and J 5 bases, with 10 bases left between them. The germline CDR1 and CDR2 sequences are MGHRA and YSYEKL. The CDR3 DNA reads TGCGCCAGCAGCCACCCGGAGGGGACTGAAGCTTTCTTT. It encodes CASSHPEGTEAFF.

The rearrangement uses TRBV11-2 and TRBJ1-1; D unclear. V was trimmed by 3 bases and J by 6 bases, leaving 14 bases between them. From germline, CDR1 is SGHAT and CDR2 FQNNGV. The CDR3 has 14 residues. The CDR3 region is CASSLRADAPEAFF. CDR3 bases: TGTGCCAGCAGCTTGCGGGCGGACGCTCCTGAAGCTTTCTTT.

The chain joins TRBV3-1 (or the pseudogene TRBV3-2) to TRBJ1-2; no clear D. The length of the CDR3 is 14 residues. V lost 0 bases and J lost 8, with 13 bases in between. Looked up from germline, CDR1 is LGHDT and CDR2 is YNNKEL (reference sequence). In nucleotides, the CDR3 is TGTGCCAGCAGCCAAGATCTAGGTATCGCCGGCTACACCTTC. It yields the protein CASSQDLGIAGYTF.

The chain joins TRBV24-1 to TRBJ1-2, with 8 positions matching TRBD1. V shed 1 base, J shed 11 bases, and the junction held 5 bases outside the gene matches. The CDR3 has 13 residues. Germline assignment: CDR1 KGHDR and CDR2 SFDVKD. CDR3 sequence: CATSDFQGQGYTF. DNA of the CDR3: TGTGCCACCAGTGATTTCCAAGGACAGGGTTACACCTTC.

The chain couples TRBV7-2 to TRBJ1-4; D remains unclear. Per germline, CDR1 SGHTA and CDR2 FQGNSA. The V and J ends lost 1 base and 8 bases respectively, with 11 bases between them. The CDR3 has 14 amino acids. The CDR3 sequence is CASSLDAGSEKLFF. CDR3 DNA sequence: TGTGCCAGCAGCTTAGATGCGGGCTCCGAAAAACTGTTTTTT. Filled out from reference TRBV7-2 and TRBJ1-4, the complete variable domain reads GAGVSQSPSNKVTEKGKDVELRCDPISGHTALYWYRQSLGQGLEFLIYFQGNSAPDKSGLPSDRFSAERTGGSVSTLTIQRTQQEDSAVYLCASSLDAGSEKLFFGSGTQLSVL.

The CDR3 spells CASSVYSGISTDTQYF. In nucleotides, the CDR3 is TGTGCCAGCAGCGTATATAGCGGGATTTCGACAGATACGCAGTATTTT. The rearrangement uses TRBV9 and TRBJ2-3, with TRBD2 matching 8 bases. Germline trimming cut 1 base from V and 3 bases from J; bases unmatched to any gene: 7. The germline V gene encodes CDR1 SGDLS and CDR2 YYNGEE. The CDR3 is 16 residues long. The whole variable domain, filled in from reference TRBV9 and TRBJ2-3, reads DSGVTQTPKHLITATGQRVTLRCSPRSGDLSVYWYQQSLDQGLQFLIQYYNGEERAKGNILERFSAQQFPDLHSELNLSSLELGDSALYFCASSVYSGISTDTQYFGPGTRLTVL.

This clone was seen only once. CDR3 sequence: CASSFILFRSEAFF. As DNA, the CDR3 is TGTGCCAGCAGTTTTATCCTGTTCAGGTCTGAAGCTTTCTTT. The chain combines TRBV28 with TRBJ1-1; unclear D gene. V was shortened by 3 bases and J by 6 bases, with 14 bases between the two germline ends. CDR3 length: 14 residues. Germline V CDR1 and CDR2: MDHEN, SYDVKM.

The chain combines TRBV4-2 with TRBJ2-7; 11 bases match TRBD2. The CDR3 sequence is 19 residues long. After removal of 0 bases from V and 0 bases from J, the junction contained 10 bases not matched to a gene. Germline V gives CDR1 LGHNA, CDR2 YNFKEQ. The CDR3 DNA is TGTGCCAGCAGCCAAGAATGGCTAGCGGGAGGCTCGAGCTCCTACGAGCAGTACTTC. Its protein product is CASSQEWLAGGSSSYEQYF.

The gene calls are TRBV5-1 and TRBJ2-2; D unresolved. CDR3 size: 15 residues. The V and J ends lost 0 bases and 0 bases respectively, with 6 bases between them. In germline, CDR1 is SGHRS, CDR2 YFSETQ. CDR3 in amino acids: CASSLGSTNTGELFF. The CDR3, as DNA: TGCGCCAGCAGCTTGGGTAGCACGAACACCGGGGAGCTGTTTTTT.

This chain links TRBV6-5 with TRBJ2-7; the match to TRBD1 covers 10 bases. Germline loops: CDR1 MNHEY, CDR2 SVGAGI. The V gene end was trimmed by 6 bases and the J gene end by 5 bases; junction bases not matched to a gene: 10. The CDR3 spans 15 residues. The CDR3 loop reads CASSQPFGTGDEQYF. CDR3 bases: TGTGCCAGCAGCCAACCCTTCGGGACAGGGGACGAGCAGTACTTC.

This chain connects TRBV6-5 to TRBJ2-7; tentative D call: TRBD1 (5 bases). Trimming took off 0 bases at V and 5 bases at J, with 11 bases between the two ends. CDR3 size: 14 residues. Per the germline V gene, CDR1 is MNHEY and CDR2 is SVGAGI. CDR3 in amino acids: CASSYSGRENEQYF. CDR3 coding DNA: TGTGCCAGCAGTTACTCCGGCAGGGAAAACGAGCAGTACTTC.

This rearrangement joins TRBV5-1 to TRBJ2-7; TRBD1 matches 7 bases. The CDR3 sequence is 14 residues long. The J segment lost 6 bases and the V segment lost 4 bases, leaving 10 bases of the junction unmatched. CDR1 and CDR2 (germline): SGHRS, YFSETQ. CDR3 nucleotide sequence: TGCGCCAGCAGCCTTCGACAGGGTACGGGCGAGCAGTACTTC. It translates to CASSLRQGTGEQYF. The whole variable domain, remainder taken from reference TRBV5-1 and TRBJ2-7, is KAGVTQTPRYLIKTRGQQVTLSCSPISGHRSVSWYQQTPGQGLQFLFEYFSETQRNKGNFPGRFSGRQFSNSRSEMNVSTLELGDSALYLCASSLRQGTGEQYFGPGTRLTVT.

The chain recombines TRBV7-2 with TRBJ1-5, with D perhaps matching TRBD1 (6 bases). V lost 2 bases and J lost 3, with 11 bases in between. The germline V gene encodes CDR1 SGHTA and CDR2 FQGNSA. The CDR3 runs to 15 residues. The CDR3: CASSLWDKPNQPQHF. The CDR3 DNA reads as TGTGCCAGCAGCTTATGGGACAAACCCAATCAGCCCCAGCATTTT.

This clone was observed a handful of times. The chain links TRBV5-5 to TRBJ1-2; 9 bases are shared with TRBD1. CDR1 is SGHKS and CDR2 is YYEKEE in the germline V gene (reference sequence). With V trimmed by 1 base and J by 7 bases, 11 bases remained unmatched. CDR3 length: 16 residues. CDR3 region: CASSLLRSQGAGGYTF. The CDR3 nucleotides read TGTGCCAGCAGCTTGTTGCGTTCACAGGGGGCAGGTGGCTACACCTTC.

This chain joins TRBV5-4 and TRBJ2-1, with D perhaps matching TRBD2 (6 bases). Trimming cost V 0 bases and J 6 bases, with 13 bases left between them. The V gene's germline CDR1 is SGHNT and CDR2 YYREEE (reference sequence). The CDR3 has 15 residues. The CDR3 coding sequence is TGTGCCAGCAGCTTGGCTCGGGGGTATGGCAATGAGCAGTTCTTC. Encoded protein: CASSLARGYGNEQFF. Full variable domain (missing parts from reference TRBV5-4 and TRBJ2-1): ETGVTQSPTHLIKTRGQQVTLRCSSQSGHNTVSWYQQALGQGPQFIFQYYREEENGRGNFPPRFSGLQFPNYSSELNVNALELDDSALYLCASSLARGYGNEQFFGPGTRLTVL.

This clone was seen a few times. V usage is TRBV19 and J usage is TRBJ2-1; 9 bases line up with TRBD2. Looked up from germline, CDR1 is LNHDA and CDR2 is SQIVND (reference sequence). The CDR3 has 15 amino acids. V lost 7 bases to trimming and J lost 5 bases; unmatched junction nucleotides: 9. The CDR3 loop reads CASTPHSGGHNEQFF. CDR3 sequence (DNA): TGTGCCAGTACCCCCCATAGCGGGGGACACAATGAGCAGTTCTTC.

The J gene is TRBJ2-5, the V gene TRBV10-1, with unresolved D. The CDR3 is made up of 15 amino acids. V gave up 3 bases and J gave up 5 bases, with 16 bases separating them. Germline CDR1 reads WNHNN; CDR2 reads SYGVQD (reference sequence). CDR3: CASSDSLRLAETQYF. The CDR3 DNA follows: TGCGCCAGCAGTGATAGTCTTCGACTCGCGGAGACCCAGTACTTC.

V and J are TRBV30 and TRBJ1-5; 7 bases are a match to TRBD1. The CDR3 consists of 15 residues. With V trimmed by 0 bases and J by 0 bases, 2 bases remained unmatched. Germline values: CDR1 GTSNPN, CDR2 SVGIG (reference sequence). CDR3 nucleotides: TGTGCCTGGAGTGTTGGACAGGTTAGCAATCAGCCCCAGCATTTT. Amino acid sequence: CAWSVGQVSNQPQHF.

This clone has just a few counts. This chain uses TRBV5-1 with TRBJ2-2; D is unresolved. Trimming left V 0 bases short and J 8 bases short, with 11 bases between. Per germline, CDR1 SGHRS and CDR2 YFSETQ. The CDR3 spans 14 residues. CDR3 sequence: CASSLEPKWGELFF. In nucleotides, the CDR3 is TGCGCCAGCAGCTTGGAGCCGAAGTGGGGGGAGCTGTTTTTT. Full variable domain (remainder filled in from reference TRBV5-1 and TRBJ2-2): KAGVTQTPRYLIKTRGQQVTLSCSPISGHRSVSWYQQTPGQGLQFLFEYFSETQRNKGNFPGRFSGRQFSNSRSEMNVSTLELGDSALYLCASSLEPKWGELFFGEGSRLTVL.

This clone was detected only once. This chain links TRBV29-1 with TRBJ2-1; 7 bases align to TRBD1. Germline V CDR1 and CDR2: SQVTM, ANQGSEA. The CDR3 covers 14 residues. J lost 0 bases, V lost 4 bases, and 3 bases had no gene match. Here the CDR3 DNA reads TGCAGCGTTGTTGCAGGGGGCTCCTACAATGAGCAGTTCTTC. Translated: CSVVAGGSYNEQFF.

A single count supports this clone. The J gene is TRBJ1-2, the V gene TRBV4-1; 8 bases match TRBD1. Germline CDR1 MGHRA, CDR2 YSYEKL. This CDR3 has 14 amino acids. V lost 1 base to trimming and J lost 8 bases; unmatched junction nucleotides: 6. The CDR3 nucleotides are TGCGCCAGCAGCCAAGGAGGACAGGGCCGGGGCTACACCTTC. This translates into CASSQGGQGRGYTF.

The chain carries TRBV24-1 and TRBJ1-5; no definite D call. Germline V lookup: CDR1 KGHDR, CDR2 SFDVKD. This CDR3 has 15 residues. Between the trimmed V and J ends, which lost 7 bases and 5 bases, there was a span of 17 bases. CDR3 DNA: TGTGCCACCAGCCCGGGAAACTCCGGATATCAGCCCCAGCATTTT. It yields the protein CATSPGNSGYQPQHF.

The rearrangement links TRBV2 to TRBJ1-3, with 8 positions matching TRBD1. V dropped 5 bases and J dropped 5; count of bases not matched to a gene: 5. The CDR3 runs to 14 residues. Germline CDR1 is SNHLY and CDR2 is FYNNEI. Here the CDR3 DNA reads TGTGCCAGCAGTCCTGACAGGGGCAGAAACACCATATATTTT. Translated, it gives CASSPDRGRNTIYF.

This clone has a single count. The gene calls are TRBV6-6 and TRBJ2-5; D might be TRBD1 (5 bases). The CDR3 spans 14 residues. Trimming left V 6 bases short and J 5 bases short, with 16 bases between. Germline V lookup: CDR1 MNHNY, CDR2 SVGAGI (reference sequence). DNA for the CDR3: TGTGCCAGCAGGTTAGGTCAGGGTTTGGAGACCCAGTACTTC. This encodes CASRLGQGLETQYF.

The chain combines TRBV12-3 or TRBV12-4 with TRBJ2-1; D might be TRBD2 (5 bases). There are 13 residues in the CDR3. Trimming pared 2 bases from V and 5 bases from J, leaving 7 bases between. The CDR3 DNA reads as TGTGCCAGCAGTTTATCCGGGAACAATGAGCAGTTCTTC. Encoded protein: CASSLSGNNEQFF.

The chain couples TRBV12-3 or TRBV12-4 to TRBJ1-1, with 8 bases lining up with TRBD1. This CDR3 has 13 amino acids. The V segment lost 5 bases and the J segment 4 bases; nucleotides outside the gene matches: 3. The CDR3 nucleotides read TGTGCCAGCAGTGTTCAGGGGGCCACTGAAGCTTTCTTT. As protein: CASSVQGATEAFF.

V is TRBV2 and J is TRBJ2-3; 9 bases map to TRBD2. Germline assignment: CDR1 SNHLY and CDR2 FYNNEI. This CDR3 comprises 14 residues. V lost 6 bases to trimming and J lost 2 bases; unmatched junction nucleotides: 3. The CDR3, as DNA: TGTGCCAGCAGAGCGGGGGGATACACAGATACGCAGTATTTT. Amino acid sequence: CASRAGGYTDTQYF.